Below are 15 T cell receptor beta chains sequenced from a single sample in a study of a mutant IDH1 vaccine in newly diagnosed glioma. Time point defined: week 35, safety follow-up. Doses comprised 300 ug of mutant IDH1 20-mer peptide each, plus topical imiquimod. These receptors have no identified antigens. Assay used: immunoSEQ multiplex PCR; TCRdb lists only in-frame clones, some missing. The repertoire holds about 32,000 clones, with 65% to 85% as singletons. The starting material was PBMCs, obtained from a glioma patient whose treatment included an IDH1 peptide vaccine. The receptor source for this set is a woman aged 30 to 39 with glioma. Some clones in this sample may be carry-over from other donors' samples.

The V call is TRBV27, the J call TRBJ1-5, with D tentatively TRBD1 (6 bases). V was cut by 0 bases and J by 4 bases, with 7 bases left in between. Germline CDR1 is MNHEY and CDR2 is SMNVEV (reference sequence). CDR3 length: 14 amino acids. The CDR3 is CASSLSTGNQPQHF. Here the CDR3 DNA reads TGTGCCAGCAGTTTATCTACAGGGAATCAGCCCCAGCATTTT.

This chain uses TRBV5-1 with TRBJ2-1; 15 positions agree with TRBD2. The V gene's germline CDR1 is SGHRS and CDR2 YFSETQ. After removal of 1 base from V and 9 bases from J, the junction contained 14 bases not matched to a gene. CDR3 length equals 19 residues. The CDR3 DNA reads TGCGCCAGCAGCTTGCCTCCGGGACTAGCGGGAGGAGGGAAGGGTGAGCAGTTCTTC. Encoded protein: CASSLPPGLAGGGKGEQFF.

The chain uses TRBV19 and TRBJ1-2; D is unresolved. Germline V gene data show CDR1 as LNHDA and CDR2 as SQIVND (reference sequence). The CDR3 consists of 19 residues. With 0 bases removed from V and 0 bases from J, the gap between germline ends came to 20 bases. The CDR3 loop reads CASSIDSSGAHAANYGYTF. The CDR3 region has the DNA TGTGCCAGTAGTATAGACTCCTCGGGTGCCCACGCAGCTAACTATGGCTACACCTTC. Using reference TRBV19 and TRBJ1-2 for the parts outside the CDR3, the full variable domain is DGGITQSPKYLFRKEGQNVTLSCEQNLNHDAMYWYRQDPGQGLRLIYYSQIVNDFQKGDIAEGYSVSREKKESFPLTVTSAQKNPTAFYLCASSIDSSGAHAANYGYTFGSGTRLTVV.

The chain is built from TRBV11-3 and TRBJ2-4; TRBD2 aligns across 13 bases. CDR3 length: 16 residues. J gave up 6 bases and V 3 bases, and 5 bases lay outside the gene matches. Germline values: CDR1 SGHNT, CDR2 YENEEA. This chain's CDR3 is CASSFTSGRAGNIQYF. The CDR3 DNA follows: TGTGCCAGCAGCTTCACTAGCGGGAGGGCCGGAAACATTCAGTACTTC.

This chain links TRBV5-4 with TRBJ1-2, with D hard to call. Germline CDR1 reads SGHNT; CDR2 reads YYREEE (reference sequence). This CDR3 has 15 residues. V gave up 2 bases and J gave up 2 bases, with 13 bases separating them. This chain's CDR3 is CASSFRRSDNYGYTF. The CDR3 DNA follows: TGTGCCAGCAGCTTTCGAAGGTCGGACAACTATGGCTACACCTTC.

This sequence joins TRBV11-2 and TRBJ1-2; D unclear. This CDR3 region has 13 residues. Trimming stripped 4 bases from V and 4 bases from J, with 10 bases between. Germline V CDR1 and CDR2: SGHAT, FQNNGV. The CDR3 DNA is TGTGCCAGCAGCTCCTCTTGGAGCTATGGCTACACCTTC. This translates into CASSSSWSYGYTF.

This chain uses TRBV27 with TRBJ2-7; possibly TRBD1 for D (6 bases). The CDR3 runs 13 residues. The V gene's germline CDR1 is MNHEY and CDR2 SMNVEV (reference sequence). V lost 6 bases, J lost 5 bases, and 14 bases lay in between. The CDR3 loop is CASRQGPLDEQYF. The CDR3 coding sequence is TGTGCCAGCAGACAGGGCCCCCTCGACGAGCAGTACTTC.

The chain employs TRBV13 and TRBJ1-5; no firm D call. The ends were cut back, 4 bases at V and 3 bases at J, with 4 bases in the middle. CDR3 length: 12 amino acids. Germline V lookup: CDR1 PRHDT, CDR2 FYEKMQ (reference sequence). The CDR3 sequence: CASSSYNQPQHF. The CDR3 DNA is TGTGCCAGCAGCTCATACAATCAGCCCCAGCATTTT.

The CDR3 coding sequence is TGTGCCTGGGCCGGAGGGAATTCCTACGAGCAGTACTTC. It codes for CAWAGGNSYEQYF. V gene TRBV30 combines with J gene TRBJ2-5; possibly TRBD2 for D (6 bases). TRBJ2-7 explains the end of the DNA better; the J call may be wrong. CDR3 length equals 13 residues. The germline V gene encodes CDR1 GTSNPN and CDR2 SVGIG (reference sequence).

The J gene is TRBJ2-7, the V gene TRBV6-5, with D unresolved. Germline-derived CDR1 and CDR2 are MNHEY and SVGAGI. There are 14 residues in the CDR3. V lost 5 bases and J 0 bases, leaving 11 bases between the germline ends. CDR3 sequence (DNA): TGTGCCAGCAGTATTAGGGTAGGCTCCTACGAGCAGTACTTC. The encoded protein is CASSIRVGSYEQYF.

The chain recombines TRBV7-2 with TRBJ2-1, with D tentatively TRBD1 (5 bases). The V end was cut by 5 bases, the J end by 2 bases, with 13 bases between. CDR3 size: 15 residues. Germline loops: CDR1 SGHTA, CDR2 FQGNSA. The CDR3, as DNA: TGTGCCAGCAGCCAGGGTTCTCGGACCTACAATGAGCAGTTCTTC. It encodes CASSQGSRTYNEQFF.

CDR3 DNA sequence: TGTGCCAGCAGCCGTGTGAGAGGGCTTAACTATGGCTACACCTTC. Translation gives CASSRVRGLNYGYTF. The J gene is TRBJ1-2, the V gene TRBV5-8; D gene ambiguous. The CDR3 is 15 residues long. From germline, CDR1 is SGHTS and CDR2 YDEGEE. The V end was cut by 4 bases, the J end by 1 base, with 14 bases between.

The genes are TRBV7-9 and TRBJ1-4; the D gene is possibly TRBD1 (6 bases). This CDR3 contains 15 residues. V lost 5 bases to trimming and J lost 8 bases, with 18 bases between them. From germline, CDR1 is SEHNR and CDR2 FQNEAQ (reference sequence). CDR3 protein: CASSDGGPHWEKLFF. CDR3 coding DNA: TGTGCCAGCAGCGATGGGGGGCCGCATTGGGAAAAACTGTTTTTT.

The chain recombines TRBV10-3 with TRBJ1-4; TRBD1 aligns across 7 bases. The J segment lost 12 bases and the V segment lost 6 bases, leaving 19 bases of the junction unmatched. CDR1 and CDR2 from the germline V gene are ENHRY and SYGVKD. This CDR3 is 16 amino acids long. CDR3 sequence (DNA): TGTGCCATCAGCCCAATCTCTCCGGCCGCCGGGACAGAACTGTTTTTT. Protein: CAISPISPAAGTELFF.

This chain joins TRBV9 and TRBJ2-7; perhaps TRBD2 as D (7 bases). CDR3 length equals 15 residues. Germline CDR1 reads SGDLS; CDR2 reads YYNGEE. Trimming took 6 bases from V and 6 from J, leaving 22 bases between them. The CDR3 protein is CASNPRGLSMAEQYF. CDR3 bases: TGTGCCAGCAACCCCAGGGGACTATCTATGGCCGAGCAGTACTTC.